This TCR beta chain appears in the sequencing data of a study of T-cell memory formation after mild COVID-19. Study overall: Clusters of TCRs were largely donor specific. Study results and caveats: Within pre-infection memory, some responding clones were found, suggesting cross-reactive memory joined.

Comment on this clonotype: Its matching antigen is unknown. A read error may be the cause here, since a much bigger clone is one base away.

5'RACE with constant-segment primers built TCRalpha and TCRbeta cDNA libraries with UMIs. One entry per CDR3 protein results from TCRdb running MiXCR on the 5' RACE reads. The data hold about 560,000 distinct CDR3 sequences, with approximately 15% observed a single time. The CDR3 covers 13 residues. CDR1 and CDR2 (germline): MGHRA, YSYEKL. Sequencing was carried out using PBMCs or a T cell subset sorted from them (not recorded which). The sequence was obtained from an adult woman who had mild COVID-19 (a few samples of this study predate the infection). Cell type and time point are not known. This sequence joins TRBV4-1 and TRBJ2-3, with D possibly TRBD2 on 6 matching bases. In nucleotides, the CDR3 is TGCGCCAGCAGCCAGGGGGACTTAGATACGCATTATTTT. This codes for CASSQGDLDTHYF.